The rows below give T cell receptor beta chains drawn from one sample of a study of blood T cells in healthy people across ages. TCRdb recomputed calls from the 5' RACE reads with MiXCR, one row per CDR3 protein. The sample has around 750,000 distinct CDR3 sequences, 53% seen once; the top ten hold around 40%. Sequenced material: blood. The receptors here all came from a man older than 75 in good health. Both conserved end residues are part of each CDR3. A D gene is named only where the DNA matches it firmly. The listing skips clone size in some rows; elsewhere it reads once, few, many or a size class.

j_call clone_size v_call d_call cdr3_aa cdr3_nt
TRBJ1-2 many TRBV20-1 . CSASGGNYGYTF TGCAGTGCTAGCGGCGGTAACTATGGCTACACCTTC
TRBJ1-2 . TRBV28 . CASSVMTTGYTF TGTGCCAGCAGCGTAATGACGACTGGCTACACCTTC
TRBJ2-1 . TRBV5-1 TRBD2 CASSLDPGGSYNEQFF TGCGCCAGCAGCTTGGATCCGGGGGGCTCCTACAATGAGCAGTTCTTC
TRBJ2-7 . TRBV4-2 TRBD2 CASSPRVGSGTNHEQYF TGTGCCAGCAGCCCCCGGGTTGGTAGCGGGACGAACCATGAGCAGTACTTC
TRBJ1-1 once TRBV5-1 . CASSYSRDANTEAFF TGCGCCAGCAGCTATTCTCGGGACGCGAACACTGAAGCTTTCTTT
TRBJ2-1 . TRBV3-1 TRBD1 CASRRDRDSYNEQFF TGTGCCAGCAGACGCGACAGGGACTCCTACAATGAGCAGTTCTTC
TRBJ2-7 . TRBV20-1 . CSASRPGVGYEQYF TGCAGTGCTTCACGTCCGGGAGTAGGGTACGAGCAGTACTTC
TRBJ2-7 . TRBV12-3/TRBV12-4 . CASSLRPGLDEQYF TGTGCCAGCAGTTTGCGTCCGGGGCTCGACGAGCAGTACTTC
TRBJ1-2 . TRBV3-1 . CASSQGRAPANYGYTF TGTGCCAGCAGCCAGGGTAGGGCCCCCGCTAACTATGGCTACACCTTC
TRBJ2-7 few TRBV6-5 . CASSYSTGYEQYF TGTGCCAGCAGTTACTCCACAGGATACGAGCAGTACTTC
TRBJ1-1 . TRBV12-3/TRBV12-4 TRBD1 CASSIQGINTEAFF TGTGCCAGCAGTATACAGGGGATCAACACTGAAGCTTTCTTT
TRBJ1-2 . TRBV9 . CASSVEAGWDYGYTF TGTGCCAGCAGCGTAGAGGCAGGGTGGGACTATGGCTACACCTTC
TRBJ2-5 . TRBV20-1 . CSAARNQGRGFGETQYF TGCAGTGCCGCGAGGAACCAGGGGCGGGGATTCGGAGAGACCCAGTACTTC
TRBJ2-5 . TRBV7-2 TRBD2 CASSLVAGGSWDEQYF TGTGCCAGCAGCTTAGTGGCGGGAGGGTCTTGGGATGAGCAGTACTTC
TRBJ2-1 few TRBV20-1 TRBD2 CSVYGTSGTRSYNEQFF TGCAGTGTTTATGGGACTAGCGGGACCCGCTCCTACAATGAGCAGTTCTTC
TRBJ1-3 . TRBV2 TRBD1 CASRLDRSGNTIYF TGTGCCAGCAGGTTGGACAGGTCTGGAAACACCATATATTTT
TRBJ2-1 . TRBV7-8 . CASSLEQRNEQFF TGTGCCAGCAGCTTAGAACAGAGAAATGAGCAGTTCTTC
TRBJ2-3 . TRBV6-2/TRBV6-3 TRBD1 CASSTTAGTGRRTQYF TGTGCCAGCAGTACCACGGCCGGGACAGGACGACGTACGCAGTATTTT
TRBJ2-7 . TRBV7-2 TRBD2 CASSLTSGETYEQYF TGTGCCAGCAGCTTAACTAGCGGAGAGACCTACGAGCAGTACTTC
TRBJ1-1 . TRBV27 TRBD1 CASSDQAGGYTEAFF TGTGCCAGCAGTGACCAGGCAGGGGGCTACACTGAAGCTTTCTTT
TRBJ2-6 few TRBV6-1 TRBD2 CASVGALAGGSGANVLTF TGTGCCAGCGTCGGGGCGCTAGCGGGAGGCTCTGGGGCCAACGTCCTGACTTTC
TRBJ2-5 . TRBV27 . CASSSPPGPPYF TGTGCCAGCAGTTCCCCGCCGGGACCTCCGTACTTC
TRBJ2-5 . TRBV18 . CASSPTATETQYF TGTGCCAGCTCACCGACAGCGACAGAGACCCAGTACTTC
TRBJ1-2 . TRBV5-1 . CASSPDIGNDGYTF TGCGCCAGCAGTCCGGACATTGGAAACGATGGCTACACCTTC
TRBJ2-1 . TRBV5-5 TRBD2 CASNRGGPGGNNEQFF TGTGCCAGCAACCGGGGGGGGCCGGGCGGCAACAATGAGCAGTTCTTC
TRBJ2-5 few TRBV9 TRBD2 CASSAGLAGGPETQYF TGTGCCAGCAGCGCCGGACTAGCGGGAGGACCAGAGACCCAGTACTTC
TRBJ2-5 . TRBV4-1 . CASSQVRDSSKTQYF TGCGCCAGCAGCCAAGTCCGGGACTCAAGCAAGACCCAGTACTTC
TRBJ2-3 many TRBV27 TRBD2 CASALAGVEGYAYF TGTGCCAGCGCCCTAGCGGGAGTAGAGGGATACGCGTATTTT
TRBJ2-5 . TRBV7-2 TRBD2 CASSLGSLAGAEETQYF TGTGCCAGCAGCTTAGGTTCGCTAGCGGGGGCCGAAGAGACCCAGTACTTC
TRBJ1-2 . TRBV11-2 TRBD1 CASSSEGAGCTF TGTGCCAGCAGCTCCGAGGGGGCTGGCTGCACCTTC
TRBJ2-7 . TRBV11-2 TRBD1 CASSLAPWGDRGFYEQYF TGTGCCAGCAGCTTAGCCCCCTGGGGGGACAGGGGCTTCTACGAGCAGTACTTC
TRBJ2-5 few TRBV6-5 TRBD2 CASSPHLAGWETQYF TGTGCCAGCAGTCCCCACCTAGCGGGATGGGAGACCCAGTACTTC
TRBJ2-1 . TRBV10-3 . CAITKGNEAGQFF TGTGCCATCACTAAGGGTAATGAAGCTGGGCAGTTCTTC
TRBJ2-7 . TRBV9 TRBD1 CASSEDRVPYEQYF TGTGCCAGCAGCGAGGACAGGGTTCCCTACGAGCAGTACTTC
TRBJ1-2 . TRBV3-1 . CASSRNGLDYGYTF TGCGCCAGCAGTCGAAATGGGCTTGACTATGGCTACACCTTC
TRBJ2-7 . TRBV9 . CASSVTGREQYF TGTGCCAGCAGCGTCACAGGCCGCGAGCAGTACTTC
TRBJ1-2 few TRBV20-1 TRBD1 CSARRPWTGGDGYTF TGCAGTGCTAGACGGCCTTGGACAGGGGGAGACGGCTACACCTTC
TRBJ1-5 once TRBV20-1 . CSARTGTPSSQPQHF TGCAGTGCTAGAACCGGGACACCCTCCAGTCAGCCCCAGCATTTT
TRBJ1-2 . TRBV27 TRBD1 CASRDGTGPGRGYTF TGTGCCAGCAGGGACGGGACAGGCCCTGGTCGGGGCTACACCTTC
TRBJ1-5 . TRBV29-1 . CSARGDGGPNQPQHF TGCAGCGCCCGAGGGGACGGGGGCCCCAATCAGCCCCAGCATTTT
TRBJ2-1 few TRBV5-1 TRBD2 CASSGGTSGRGEQFF TGCGCCAGCAGTGGCGGGACTAGCGGGAGAGGTGAGCAGTTCTTC
TRBJ2-3 . TRBV12-3/TRBV12-4 . CASSAGLGFRRYAYF TGTGCCAGCAGTGCCGGACTGGGTTTTCGGAGATACGCGTATTTT
TRBJ2-1 . TRBV5-1 . CASSLVAGQGQNEQFF TGCGCCAGCAGCTTGGTAGCGGGACAGGGACAGAATGAGCAGTTCTTC
TRBJ2-3 . TRBV20-1 . CSARDRVWHRYAYF TGCAGTGCTAGAGACAGGGTGTGGCACAGATACGCGTATTTT